The clone carrying this T cell receptor (beta chain) was detected only a few times. Its antigen is currently unknown. This record comes from a study of T cells after yellow fever vaccination. General observations from the study: Most clones from primary vaccination were detected again post-booster (almost 98% CD4, around 88% CD8).

Germline-derived CDR1 and CDR2 are SGHTA and FQGNSA. The CDR3 length is 13 residues. V gave up 3 bases and J gave up 6 bases, with 12 bases separating them. By 5'RACE template switching, TCR cDNA was produced, with a universal primer site and UMIs added in the process. TCRdb recomputed calls from the 5' RACE reads with MiXCR, one row per CDR3 protein. The table includes some 160,000 distinct CDR3 sequences, about a tenth detected once. The material was CD8+ T cells sorted from PBMCs, obtained 45 days after the yellow fever booster vaccination. The rearrangement links TRBV7-2 to TRBJ2-7, with D unclear. This receptor was obtained from a man aged 18 to 30 who received the YFV17D yellow fever vaccine. The CDR3, as DNA: TGTGCCAGCAGCTTCGGTCGTGCCTCCGAGCAGTACTTC. It specifies CASSFGRASEQYF.